This TCR beta chain stems from a study of response to subunit inactivated influenza vaccine. This clonotype has only a few counts. Antigen specificity is unknown. This CDR3 comprises 16 residues. Trimming took off 3 bases at V and 6 bases at J, with 17 bases between the two ends. Germline V gene lookup returns CDR1 LGHNA and CDR2 YSLEER. TCRdb reprocessed the RT-PCR reads via MiXCR and lists one record per CDR3 protein. Altogether 710,000 or so distinct CDR3 sequences are present, approximately 15% being singletons, with the ten largest covering roughly 11%. Study-level results: The authors put forward the suggestion that each seasonal influenza vaccination may bring in only a limited number of new T cells.

This sample comprised PBMCs from blood, obtained 12 days after vaccination. The chain has TRBV4-3 and TRBJ2-2; D is unclear. This sequence originates from a man aged 50 to 60 who received an inactivated influenza vaccine. The CDR3 DNA sequence: TGCGCCAGCAGCCAGAGGTTGTGGGCTGACGCCGGGGAGCTGTTTTTT. Encoded protein: CASSQRLWADAGELFF.